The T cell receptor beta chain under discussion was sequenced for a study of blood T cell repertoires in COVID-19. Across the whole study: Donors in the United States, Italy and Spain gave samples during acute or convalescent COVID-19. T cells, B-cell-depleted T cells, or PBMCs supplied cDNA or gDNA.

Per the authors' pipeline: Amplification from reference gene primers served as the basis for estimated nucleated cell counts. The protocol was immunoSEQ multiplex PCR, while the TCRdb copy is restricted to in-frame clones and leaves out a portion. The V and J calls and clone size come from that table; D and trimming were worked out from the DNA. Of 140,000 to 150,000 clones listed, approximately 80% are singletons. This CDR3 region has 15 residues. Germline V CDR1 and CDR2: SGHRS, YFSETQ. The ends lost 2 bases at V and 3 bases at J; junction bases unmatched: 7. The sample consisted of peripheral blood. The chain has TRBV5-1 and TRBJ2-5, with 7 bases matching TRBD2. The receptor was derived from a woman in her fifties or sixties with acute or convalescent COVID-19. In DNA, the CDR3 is TGCGCCAGCAGCTTCGGGACTATCTTCGAAGAGACCCAGTACTTC. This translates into CASSFGTIFEETQYF.